A single sample is the source of the 3 T cell receptor beta chains below, sequenced in a study of graft-versus-host responses after intestinal transplantation. Sequenced by immunoSEQ multiplex PCR; TCRdb stores in-frame clones only, minus some. This sample has 81,000 or so clones, with roughly 93% found just once. The antigens for these receptors are not known. The source was unstimulated CD8+ T cells sorted from spleen or lymph node cells, collected before transplant. The receptor set was obtained from a human donor who was the organ donor for an intestinal transplant.

This rearrangement joins TRBV9 to TRBJ2-1; D is uncertain. This CDR3 spans 15 amino acids. Germline-derived CDR1 and CDR2 are SGDLS and YYNGEE. Trimming took off 0 bases at V and 3 bases at J, with 10 bases between the two ends. The CDR3 bases are TGTGCCAGCAGCGTAGGTCTAGACTTCTACAATGAGCAGTTCTTC. It translates to CASSVGLDFYNEQFF.

The V and J genes are TRBV6-1 and TRBJ2-1; the match to TRBD1 covers 8 bases. Per germline, CDR1 MNHNS and CDR2 SASEGT. This CDR3 region has 18 residues. V shed 0 bases and J 2 bases; nucleotides not matched to a gene: 9. The CDR3 coding sequence is TGTGCCAGCAGTGAAGCGTGGACAGGGAGAGTCCCCTACAATGAGCAGTTCTTC. Its translation: CASSEAWTGRVPYNEQFF.

V is TRBV20-1 and J is TRBJ2-7; TRBD1 is a possible D gene (5 bases). Germline CDR1 and CDR2: DFQATT and SNEGSKA (reference sequence). Trimming cost V 7 bases and J 2 bases, with 9 bases left between them. The CDR3 extends over 11 amino acids. For the CDR3, the DNA is TGCAGTGATTACAGGACCTACGAGCAGTACTTC. This sequence encodes CSDYRTYEQYF.